The entry that follows covers one TCR beta chain sequence. No antigen is known for it. CDR1 is MNHEY, CDR2 SVGAGI, per germline. With V trimmed by 0 bases and J by 8 bases, 7 bases remained unmatched. The CDR3 has 16 amino acids. This entry is derived from a study of shared clonotypes between healthy human individuals. Study-wide context: In total, the donors were a couple of women and a few men aged 18 to 49.

Sorted-subset replicate PCR reactions were performed with roughly 200 ng DNA, corresponding to roughly 30,000 T cell genomes. Profiled with immunoSEQ multiplex PCR; TCRdb holds only in-frame clones, not every one. The sample includes around 1,900,000 clones, just over 90% seen only once; the top ten take less than 2%. CD45RO negativity and positive selection for CCR7 defined naive CD8 cells, a population that excluded terminally differentiated effector memory CD45RA+ cells. Healthy HIV-negative adults without recent acute infections or vaccinations served as donors. The study, taken as a whole, reports: Sharing of clonotypes among donors was expected to vary with sequencing depth.

Source material: naive CD8+ T cells from PBMCs. The TCR comes from a man between 18 and 29 years old in good health. Some clones in this sample may be carry-over from other donors' samples. V is TRBV6-5 and J is TRBJ2-1, with 10 nucleotides matching TRBD2. The chain's CDR3 is CASSYSASGRVHEQFF. The CDR3 nucleotides read TGTGCCAGCAGTTACTCTGCAAGCGGGAGGGTTCATGAGCAGTTCTTC.